The 9 T cell receptor beta chains below come from one sample, sequenced in a study. From the RT-PCR reads, TCRdb called clonotypes with MiXCR, one entry per CDR3 protein. In the table there are around 700,000 distinct CDR3 sequences, about 14% of which are singletons. Sequencing was performed on memory CD4+ T cells from blood. The receptors stem from a female donor in good health, serving as a healthy control.

There are a few counts of this clonotype. The chain couples TRBV28 to TRBJ1-1; unclear D gene. The CDR3 has 11 residues. Trimming pared 8 bases from V and 5 bases from J, leaving 9 bases between. The V gene's germline CDR1 is MDHEN and CDR2 SYDVKM. CDR3 sequence: CASGLGTEAFF. The CDR3 nucleotides are TGTGCCAGCGGGTTGGGAACTGAAGCTTTCTTT.

The chain links TRBV24-1 to TRBJ1-2, with unresolved D. Germline assignment: CDR1 KGHDR and CDR2 SFDVKD. The CDR3 runs to 13 residues. With 5 bases removed from V and 3 bases from J, the gap between germline ends came to 9 bases. The CDR3 is CATSVGFDYGYTF. CDR3 bases: TGTGCCACCAGTGTGGGGTTCGACTATGGCTACACCTTC.

This chain joins TRBV7-8 and TRBJ1-3; D is possibly TRBD1 (5 bases). The V end lost 0 bases, the J end lost 0 bases, and 12 bases lay between the germline ends. Germline lookup yields CDR1 SGHVS and CDR2 FQNEAQ. The CDR3 has 17 residues. The CDR3 loop reads CASSLAAGGTSGNTIYF. CDR3 sequence (DNA): TGTGCCAGCAGCTTAGCGGCAGGTGGGACCTCTGGAAACACCATATATTTT.

This clonotype has only one observation. Germline is not matched at one junction end, which may reflect a read error. The CDR3 DNA sequence: TGTGCCAGCAGCCAAGCTTCTAACGGCGCCTTTTTCTTC. Its translation is CASSQASNGAFFF. The chain couples TRBV4-1 to TRBJ2-1; D gene uncertain. Germline loops: CDR1 MGHRA, CDR2 YSYEKL. The CDR3 contains 13 residues.

The chain carries TRBV11-2 and TRBJ2-7; maybe TRBD1 (5 bases). There are 14 residues in the CDR3. Germline loops: CDR1 SGHAT, CDR2 FQNNGV. V gave up 0 bases and J gave up 4 bases, with 10 bases separating them. CDR3 coding DNA: TGTGCCAGCAGCTTAGAGCGGAAGGGGTACGAGCAGTACTTC. It codes for CASSLERKGYEQYF.

The V and J genes are TRBV6-2 or TRBV6-3 and TRBJ2-1; 8 bases fit TRBD1. This CDR3 contains 15 residues. The trim removed 4 bases at V and 4 bases at J, leaving 6 bases unmatched. In germline, CDR1 is MNHEY, CDR2 SVGEGT. The CDR3 protein is CASSSPRQGYNEQFF. CDR3 DNA: TGTGCCAGCAGTTCGCCGAGACAGGGGTACAATGAGCAGTTCTTC.

This clonotype was counted at least ten times. The gene calls are TRBV5-1 and TRBJ2-1; TRBD2 matches 7 bases. J lost 2 bases, V lost 4 bases, and 9 bases had no gene match. Germline CDR1 is SGHRS and CDR2 is YFSETQ. The CDR3 contains 16 residues. The CDR3 protein is CASSGAEGGAYNEQFF. The CDR3 DNA reads TGCGCCAGCAGCGGGGCGGAGGGAGGGGCCTACAATGAGCAGTTCTTC.

This clonotype was recorded many times. This sequence joins TRBV6-2 or TRBV6-3 and TRBJ1-1; no reliable D call. CDR1 and CDR2 (germline): MNHEY, SVGEGT. This CDR3 spans 15 amino acids. Deletions cut 4 bases from V and 0 bases from J, with 12 bases between. The CDR3 loop is CASSLRILMNTEAFF. CDR3 nucleotides: TGTGCCAGCAGTTTGCGTATTCTCATGAACACTGAAGCTTTCTTT.

This clonotype has a count of ten or more. The J gene is TRBJ2-3, the V gene TRBV12-3 or TRBV12-4; D is perhaps TRBD2 (6 bases). This CDR3 is 17 amino acids long. With 6 bases removed from V and 0 bases from J, the gap between germline ends came to 19 bases. The CDR3 nucleotides are TGTGCCAGCAGCCAGCACCGACTAGGCACTAGCACAGATACGCAGTATTTT. Protein sequence: CASSQHRLGTSTDTQYF.